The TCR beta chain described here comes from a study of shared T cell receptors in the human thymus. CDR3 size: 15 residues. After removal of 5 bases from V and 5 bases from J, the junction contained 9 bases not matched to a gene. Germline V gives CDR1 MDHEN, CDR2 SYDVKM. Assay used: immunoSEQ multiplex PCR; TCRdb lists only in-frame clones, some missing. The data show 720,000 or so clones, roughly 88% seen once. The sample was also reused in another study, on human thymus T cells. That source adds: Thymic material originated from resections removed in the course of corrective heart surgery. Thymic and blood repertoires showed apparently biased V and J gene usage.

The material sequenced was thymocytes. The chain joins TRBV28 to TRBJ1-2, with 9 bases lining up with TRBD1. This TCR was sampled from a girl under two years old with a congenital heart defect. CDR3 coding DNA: TGTGCCAGCAGTGGGACCCGGGACAGGGAGTATGGCTACACCTTC. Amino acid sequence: CASSGTRDREYGYTF.